The 5 T cell receptor beta chains listed next were all sequenced from one sample in a study of graft-versus-host responses after intestinal transplantation. Their specific antigens are unknown. Some clones are missing from TCRdb's copy, which holds only in-frame ones; the method was immunoSEQ multiplex PCR. The sample consists of about 93,000 clones, approximately 80% of them appearing once. Here the sequenced sample was unstimulated CD4+ T cells sorted from spleen or lymph node cells, taken before intestinal transplant. Receptors originate from a human donor who received an intestinal transplant.

The J gene is TRBJ1-4, the V gene TRBV15, with D possibly being TRBD1 (6 bases). V gave up 5 bases and J gave up 8 bases, with 15 bases separating them. The germline V gene encodes CDR1 LNHNV and CDR2 YYDKDF (reference sequence). This CDR3 has 14 residues. This chain's CDR3 is CATSRGRGGEKLFF. CDR3 sequence (DNA): TGTGCCACCAGCCGGGGCAGGGGCGGCGAAAAACTGTTTTTT. The complete variable domain, with remaining parts taken from reference TRBV15 and TRBJ1-4, reads DAMVIQNPRYQVTQFGKPVTLSCSQTLNHNVMYWYQQKSSQAPKLLFHYYDKDFNNEADTPDNFQSRRPNTSFCFLDIRSPGLGDTAMYLCATSRGRGGEKLFFGSGTQLSVL.

CDR3 sequence reads: CASRASGGQETQYF. In nucleotides, the CDR3 is TGTGCCAGCAGAGCCTCGGGGGGGCAAGAGACCCAGTACTTC. This sequence joins TRBV6-1 and TRBJ2-5, with TRBD2 matching over 8 bases. From germline, CDR1 is MNHNS and CDR2 SASEGT. The CDR3 has 14 residues. The ends lost 6 bases at V and 2 bases at J; junction bases unmatched: 5.

This chain links TRBV27 with TRBJ2-1, with TRBD1 identical over 10 bases. V dropped 3 bases and J dropped 4; count of bases not matched to a gene: 3. CDR1 is MNHEY and CDR2 is SMNVEV in the germline V gene (reference sequence). This CDR3 has 15 residues. The CDR3 DNA reads TGTGCCAGCAGTTTTCGGGACAGGGGATACAATGAGCAGTTCTTC. It encodes CASSFRDRGYNEQFF.

The chain combines TRBV19 with TRBJ2-1, with TRBD1 identical over 8 bases. The CDR3 totals 15 residues. Trimming cost V 2 bases and J 0 bases; bases outside gene matches: 0. The germline gives CDR1 LNHDA, CDR2 SQIVND (reference sequence). The CDR3 here is CASSITGGSYNEQFF. For the CDR3, the DNA is TGTGCCAGTAGTATAACAGGGGGCTCCTACAATGAGCAGTTCTTC.

This clone was counted a single time. The genes are TRBV7-9 and TRBJ2-1; 13 nucleotides line up with TRBD2. The V gene end was trimmed by 7 bases and the J gene end by 7 bases; junction bases not matched to a gene: 10. Germline V gene sequence: CDR1 SEHNR, CDR2 FQNEAQ (reference sequence). CDR3 length: 16 amino acids. Here the CDR3 reads CASNLAGLAGRNEQFF. CDR3 sequence (DNA): TGTGCCAGCAACCTCGCGGGACTAGCGGGAAGAAATGAGCAGTTCTTC. Filled out from reference TRBV7-9 and TRBJ2-1, the complete variable domain reads DTGVSQNPRHKITKRGQNVTFRCDPISEHNRLYWYRQTLGQGPEFLTYFQNEAQLEKSRLLSDRFSAERPKGSFSTLEIQRTEQGDSAMYLCASNLAGLAGRNEQFFGPGTRLTVL.